The next 31 T cell receptor beta chains were all read from a single sample in a study of cytomegalovirus exposure and HLA in healthy donors listed by TCRdb under 2017. The protocol used for the library was the immunoSEQ multiplex PCR assay. A mixture of 60 forward primers for TCR Vbeta segments and 13 reverse primers for TCR Jbeta segments was used in the multiplex PCR. TCRdb retrieved this table from immuneACCESS and kept in-frame rearrangements only. Not all clones are present; in checked studies, unresolved V genes account for under half, and no reason is known for the remainder. The data table for this sample lists around 140,000 clones. The ten largest clones represent over 1.5% of the sample. Sequencing was carried out using PBMCs. These receptors were collected from a man aged 18 to 35 in good health and CMV-seronegative.

J is TRBJ2-3 and V is TRBV5-6, with D possibly TRBD1 on 5 matching bases. V was shortened by 0 bases and J by 3 bases, with 5 bases between the two germline ends. The CDR3 length is 13 residues. CDR1 is SGHDT, CDR2 YYEEEE, per germline. The CDR3 spells CASSLEGTDTQYF. The CDR3 region has the DNA TGTGCCAGCAGCTTGGAGGGGACAGATACGCAGTATTTT.

The V and J genes are TRBV25-1 and TRBJ1-2; 8 positions match TRBD1. Germline CDR1 is MGHDK and CDR2 is SYGVNS. The CDR3 loop spans 15 amino acids. The junction had 6 bases not matched to a gene; V was cut back by 4 bases and J by 2 bases. The CDR3 DNA reads as TGTGCCAGCAGTGGCACAGGGGGATCCAACTATGGCTACACCTTC. It translates to CASSGTGGSNYGYTF.

The chain is built from TRBV7-9 and TRBJ2-7, with TRBD2 matching 7 bases. The germline CDR1 and CDR2 sequences are SEHNR and FQNEAQ (reference sequence). CDR3 length: 13 residues. The V segment lost 5 bases and the J segment 6 bases; nucleotides outside the gene matches: 7. CDR3 DNA sequence: TGTGCCAGCAGCCCCTCCCCGGGAGGCGAGCAGTACTTC. It encodes CASSPSPGGEQYF.

The chain employs TRBV5-1 and TRBJ2-3; 12 nucleotides agree with TRBD2. Trimming removed 2 bases from V and 0 bases from J; junction bases left unmatched: 7. Germline-derived CDR1 and CDR2 are SGHRS and YFSETQ. The CDR3 has 18 residues. CDR3 sequence reads: CASSFDGLAGTSTDTQYF. DNA for the CDR3: TGCGCCAGCAGCTTCGACGGACTAGCGGGGACTAGCACAGATACGCAGTATTTT.

The chain has TRBV28 and TRBJ1-2, with D uncertain. The CDR3 loop spans 12 amino acids. V was cut by 10 bases and J by 8 bases, with 17 bases left in between. From germline, CDR1 is MDHEN and CDR2 SYDVKM. This chain's CDR3 is CAIHLSSRGYTF. In nucleotides, the CDR3 is TGTGCCATCCACCTTTCTTCGCGAGGCTACACCTTC.

V gene TRBV28 combines with J gene TRBJ2-1; D perhaps matches TRBD2 (5 bases). The CDR3 is 15 residues long. CDR1 and CDR2 from the germline V gene are MDHEN and SYDVKM. V was clipped by 4 bases and J by 2 bases, with 12 bases between them. DNA for the CDR3: TGTGCCAGCAGTTCCCCAGCGGAGCCCTACAATGAGCAGTTCTTC. Amino acid sequence: CASSSPAEPYNEQFF.

The V call is TRBV19, the J call TRBJ2-2; no firm D call. Between the trimmed V and J ends, which lost 6 bases and 7 bases, there was a span of 12 bases. The germline V gene has CDR1 LNHDA and CDR2 SQIVND (reference sequence). This CDR3 has 13 amino acids. The CDR3 nucleotides are TGTGCCAGTAGCCTCCCAGAGGTCGGGGAGCTGTTTTTT. It codes for CASSLPEVGELFF. The entire variable domain, with the rest obtained from reference TRBV19 and TRBJ2-2, is as follows: DGGITQSPKYLFRKEGQNVTLSCEQNLNHDAMYWYRQDPGQGLRLIYYSQIVNDFQKGDIAEGYSVSREKKESFPLTVTSAQKNPTAFYLCASSLPEVGELFFGEGSRLTVL.

The rearrangement joins TRBV29-1 to TRBJ2-1, with 13 positions matching TRBD2. V was pared by 0 bases and J by 7 bases, with 3 bases of the junction left unmatched. The CDR3 is 15 residues long. Germline V gene lookup returns CDR1 SQVTM and CDR2 ANQGSEA. The CDR3 loop reads CSVEDGTSGINEQFF. CDR3 coding DNA: TGCAGCGTTGAAGATGGGACTAGCGGGATTAATGAGCAGTTCTTC.

The gene calls are TRBV5-4 and TRBJ1-1, with D perhaps TRBD1 (6 bases). V gave up 4 bases and J gave up 11 bases, with 12 bases separating them. The CDR3 is made up of 11 amino acids. CDR1 is SGHNT and CDR2 is YYREEE in the germline V gene (reference sequence). The CDR3 is CASSDRDKAFF. The CDR3 DNA follows: TGTGCCAGCAGCGACCGGGACAAGGCTTTCTTT.

The CDR3 DNA is TGTGCCAGTAGTATATACAGGATTAACTATGGCTACACCTTC. It yields the protein CASSIYRINYGYTF. The gene calls are TRBV19 and TRBJ1-2, with a possible D match to TRBD1 (5 bases). V lost 2 bases and J 1 base, leaving 8 bases between the germline ends. The CDR3 totals 14 residues. Germline CDR1 and CDR2: LNHDA and SQIVND (reference sequence). Looking up the rest from reference TRBV19 and TRBJ1-2 gives the full variable domain: DGGITQSPKYLFRKEGQNVTLSCEQNLNHDAMYWYRQDPGQGLRLIYYSQIVNDFQKGDIAEGYSVSREKKESFPLTVTSAQKNPTAFYLCASSIYRINYGYTFGSGTRLTVV.

The genes are TRBV4-3 and TRBJ1-2, with 7 bases aligning to TRBD1. The ends lost 1 base at V and 2 bases at J; junction bases unmatched: 7. The V gene's germline CDR1 is LGHNA and CDR2 YSLEER. The CDR3 runs to 16 residues. The CDR3 sequence is CASSQVWDSYNYGYTF. CDR3 nucleotide sequence: TGCGCCAGCAGCCAAGTTTGGGACAGTTACAACTATGGCTACACCTTC.

The chain is built from TRBV6-5 and TRBJ2-7, with D unclear. V shed 0 bases and J shed 5 bases, with 8 bases lying between them. CDR1 and CDR2 from the germline V gene are MNHEY and SVGAGI. The CDR3 spans 13 residues. The CDR3 here is CASSYSGPHEQYF. For the CDR3, the DNA is TGTGCCAGCAGTTACTCTGGCCCCCACGAGCAGTACTTC.

A remark on this clone: The junction shows a germline mismatch at one end, possibly a read error. Distinct nucleotide sequences in the sample also encode this CDR3. V gene TRBV5-1 combines with J gene TRBJ2-2; D remains unclear. Germline lookup yields CDR1 SGHRS and CDR2 YFSETQ. This CDR3 is built from 16 residues. The CDR3 DNA reads TGCGCCAGCAGCTTGGGTCTAGTTACGAACACCGGAGAGCTGTTTTTT. Translated: CASSLGLVTNTGELFF.

This CDR3 is CASRVSGAISTDTQYF. The CDR3 region has the DNA TGTGCCAGTAGAGTGAGCGGGGCTATCAGCACAGATACGCAGTATTTT. The chain links TRBV19 to TRBJ2-3, with TRBD2 matching 7 bases. This CDR3 spans 16 amino acids. Trimming cost V 6 bases and J 0 bases; bases outside gene matches: 9. Germline lookup yields CDR1 LNHDA and CDR2 SQIVND (reference sequence).

The chain uses TRBV28 and TRBJ1-1; maybe TRBD1 (6 bases). The CDR3 is 14 amino acids. V was clipped by 2 bases and J by 8 bases, with 15 bases between them. Germline CDR1 is MDHEN and CDR2 is SYDVKM. The CDR3 bases are TGTGCCAGCAGTTTAGTCACAGGGCACTACGAAGCTTTCTTT. Its protein product is CASSLVTGHYEAFF.

Of note for this clone: One end of the junction is discordant with germline, which a read error may explain. The chain joins TRBV11-2 to TRBJ2-3; 10 bases are shared with TRBD2. This CDR3 has 12 amino acids. Per the germline V gene, CDR1 is SGHAT and CDR2 is FQNNGV. In DNA, the CDR3 is TGTGCCAGCAGCTTAGCCGGGACTAGCGCGGATTTT. Translated: CASSLAGTSADF.

The chain joins TRBV28 to TRBJ1-4, with 10 bases lining up with TRBD1. J gave up 8 bases and V 3 bases, and 6 bases lay outside the gene matches. The CDR3 is made up of 15 amino acids. CDR1 is MDHEN, CDR2 SYDVKM, per germline. The CDR3 sequence is CASSLSGTGAEKLFF. The CDR3 DNA reads as TGTGCCAGCAGTTTGTCCGGGACAGGGGCCGAAAAACTGTTTTTT. The full variable domain, its missing parts supplied by reference TRBV28 and TRBJ1-4, is DVKVTQSSRYLVKRTGEKVFLECVQDMDHENMFWYRQDPGLGLRLIYFSYDVKMKEKGDIPEGYSVSREKKERFSLILESASTNQTSMYLCASSLSGTGAEKLFFGSGTQLSVL.

The genes are TRBV10-2 and TRBJ2-1, with a possible D match to TRBD1 (5 bases). Trimming cost V 7 bases and J 8 bases, with 18 bases left between them. There are 14 residues in the CDR3. Germline CDR1 WSHSY, CDR2 SAAADI. This CDR3 reads CASKRQSDFHEQFF. The CDR3 DNA sequence: TGCGCCAGCAAAAGACAGAGCGATTTCCATGAGCAGTTCTTC.

The chain couples TRBV28 to TRBJ1-2; maybe TRBD1 (5 bases). The ends were cut back, 2 bases at V and 4 bases at J, with 8 bases in the middle. The CDR3 is 13 amino acids. CDR1 and CDR2 (germline): MDHEN, SYDVKM. CDR3 protein: CASSLQQVYGYTF. CDR3 nucleotide sequence: TGTGCCAGCAGTTTACAACAGGTCTATGGCTACACCTTC.

The chain joins TRBV19 to TRBJ2-6; perhaps TRBD1 as D (6 bases). The CDR3 is made up of 16 amino acids. With 2 bases removed from V and 2 bases from J, the gap between germline ends came to 10 bases. Germline lookup yields CDR1 LNHDA and CDR2 SQIVND (reference sequence). The CDR3 DNA is TGTGCCAGTAGTATATCCCGGGACACTGGGGCCAACGTCCTGACTTTC. Its translation: CASSISRDTGANVLTF.

The J gene is TRBJ2-3, the V gene TRBV19; 8 nucleotides agree with TRBD1. The ends lost 4 bases at V and 1 base at J; junction bases unmatched: 1. Looked up from germline, CDR1 is LNHDA and CDR2 is SQIVND (reference sequence). The CDR3 runs 14 residues. CDR3 DNA: TGTGCCAGTAGTAAGGACAGGGGCACAGATACGCAGTATTTT. Protein sequence: CASSKDRGTDTQYF.

Note on this clone: At one end, the junction sequence differs from germline, possibly due to a read error. The chain carries TRBV7-2 and TRBJ1-3; D ambiguous. The CDR3 runs to 13 residues. Per the germline V gene, CDR1 is SGHTA and CDR2 is FQGNSA. The CDR3 sequence: CASSPDSGNTVYF. The CDR3, as DNA: TGTGCCAGCAGTCCGGACTCTGGAAACACCGTATATTTT.

For this clone: Its ends do not fully match the called genes, so a read error is possible. V gene TRBV7-7 combines with J gene TRBJ2-5, with TRBD1 identical over 11 bases. Germline CDR1 is SSHAT and CDR2 is FNYEAQ (reference sequence). The CDR3 contains 15 residues. The CDR3 here is CASSPGTGGPETQYF. The CDR3 nucleotides read TGTGCTAGCAGCCCGGGGACAGGGGGTCCCGAGACCCAGTACTTC.

The chain uses TRBV7-2 and TRBJ1-5, with 7 bases that match TRBD1. The CDR3 has 15 amino acids. The V and J ends lost 2 bases and 6 bases, in that order; junction bases with no gene match: 7. From germline, CDR1 is SGHTA and CDR2 FQGNSA. DNA for the CDR3: TGTGCCAGCAGCTTAAGAAGGGGGCAGGGTCAGCCCCAGCATTTT. Protein: CASSLRRGQGQPQHF. Full variable domain (rest looked up from reference TRBV7-2 and TRBJ1-5): GAGVSQSPSNKVTEKGKDVELRCDPISGHTALYWYRQSLGQGLEFLIYFQGNSAPDKSGLPSDRFSAERTGGSVSTLTIQRTQQEDSAVYLCASSLRRGQGQPQHFGDGTRLSIL.

The chain links TRBV28 to TRBJ1-5, with D maybe TRBD1 (5 bases). The CDR3 totals 13 residues. Trimming cost V 7 bases and J 3 bases, with 10 bases left between them. The germline V gene has CDR1 MDHEN and CDR2 SYDVKM. This chain's CDR3 is CASTRQTNQPQHF. CDR3 nucleotide sequence: TGTGCCAGCACCCGACAGACCAATCAGCCCCAGCATTTT.

V and J are TRBV5-8 and TRBJ1-5; possibly TRBD1 for D (5 bases). The CDR3 spans 13 residues. V was cut by 4 bases and J by 7 bases, with 12 bases left in between. Germline V lookup: CDR1 SGHTS, CDR2 YDEGEE. The CDR3 nucleotides read TGTGCCAGCAGCAAAAGGGGTGGCCAGCCCCAGCATTTT. Its protein product is CASSKRGGQPQHF.

V is TRBV7-8 and J is TRBJ1-1; 7 bases are a match to TRBD1. V was pared by 0 bases and J by 1 base, with 5 bases of the junction left unmatched. The CDR3 length is 16 residues. The germline gives CDR1 SGHVS, CDR2 FQNEAQ. CDR3 coding DNA: TGTGCCAGCAGCTTAGCCAGGACAGGACAGAACACTGAAGCTTTCTTT. This sequence encodes CASSLARTGQNTEAFF. The variable domain in full, with the rest retrieved from reference TRBV7-8 and TRBJ1-1, is GAGVSQSPRYKVAKRGQDVALRCDPISGHVSLFWYQQALGQGPEFLTYFQNEAQLDKSGLPSDRFFAERPEGSVSTLKIQRTQQEDSAVYLCASSLARTGQNTEAFFGQGTRLTVV.

The chain recombines TRBV18 with TRBJ1-2; 9 positions agree with TRBD1. CDR1 is KGHSH, CDR2 LQKENI, per germline. V trimming: 3 bases; J trimming: 2 bases; junction bases outside the gene matches: 4. The CDR3 has 15 amino acids. CDR3 sequence (DNA): TGTGCCAGCTCACCCGCTGGACAGGGGAACTATGGCTACACCTTC. This sequence encodes CASSPAGQGNYGYTF.

The rearrangement uses TRBV6-5 and TRBJ1-1, with D unclear. V was clipped by 4 bases and J by 5 bases, with 11 bases between them. Germline-derived CDR1 and CDR2 are MNHEY and SVGAGI. The CDR3 contains 13 residues. The CDR3 bases are TGTGCCAGCAGTTCAATAAGTCAGACTGAAGCTTTCTTT. This codes for CASSSISQTEAFF.

The chain uses TRBV7-2 and TRBJ1-1, with D possibly matching TRBD1 (6 bases). CDR3 size: 13 residues. CDR1 is SGHTA and CDR2 is FQGNSA in the germline V gene. V lost 6 bases and J lost 6, with 14 bases in between. This chain's CDR3 is CASRRAGGAEAFF. CDR3 nucleotide sequence: TGTGCCAGCAGAAGAGCGGGGGGCGCTGAAGCTTTCTTT. The whole variable domain, remainder taken from reference TRBV7-2 and TRBJ1-1, is GAGVSQSPSNKVTEKGKDVELRCDPISGHTALYWYRQSLGQGLEFLIYFQGNSAPDKSGLPSDRFSAERTGGSVSTLTIQRTQQEDSAVYLCASRRAGGAEAFFGQGTRLTVV.

The CDR3 sequence: CASSLPGPSYEQYF. Here the CDR3 DNA reads TGTGCCAGCAGCTTGCCAGGGCCTTCCTACGAGCAGTACTTC. The rearrangement uses TRBV5-8 and TRBJ2-7, with D possibly being TRBD1 (5 bases). This CDR3 has 14 residues. The germline V and J ends were trimmed by 1 base and 1 base, with 9 bases remaining between them. Germline assignment: CDR1 SGHTS and CDR2 YDEGEE.